Shown below are 21 T cell receptor beta chains from a single sample sequenced in a study of OX40 agonist ivuxolimab in advanced cancers. Sequencing was performed with immunoSEQ multiplex PCR; in TCRdb, only in-frame clones are kept and a portion is missing. Here the sample spans roughly 11,000 clones, 84% being singletons. The source material was CD4+ or CD8+ T cells sorted from blood, sampled in a trial of the OX40 agonist ivuxolimab. The source is an adult with an advanced solid tumor such as melanoma, head and neck, liver or kidney cancer.

This chain uses TRBV19 with TRBJ1-2; D remains unclear. The CDR3 sequence is 16 residues long. Trimming cost V 4 bases and J 4 bases, with 19 bases left between them. CDR1 and CDR2 from the germline V gene are LNHDA and SQIVND (reference sequence). Here the CDR3 reads CASSTIIRTFLYGYTF. DNA for the CDR3: TGTGCCAGTAGTACGATTATTCGTACCTTTCTCTATGGCTACACCTTC.

The chain recombines TRBV7-9 with TRBJ1-4; weak D call: TRBD1 (5 bases). V gave up 3 bases and J gave up 8 bases, with 16 bases separating them. Per the germline V gene, CDR1 is SEHNR and CDR2 is FQNEAQ (reference sequence). The CDR3 is 15 residues long. CDR3 protein: CASSFLGTAEEKLFF. The CDR3 DNA sequence: TGTGCCAGCAGCTTTCTTGGGACGGCGGAAGAAAAACTGTTTTTT.

The chain carries TRBV5-4 and TRBJ2-7; the D is unclear. This CDR3 is built from 11 residues. In germline, CDR1 is SGHNT, CDR2 YYREEE (reference sequence). The ends were cut back, 2 bases at V and 7 bases at J, with 7 bases in the middle. In nucleotides, the CDR3 is TGTGCCAGCAGCTTTAGTGGGGAGCAGTACTTC. Its protein product is CASSFSGEQYF.

The J gene is TRBJ2-7, the V gene TRBV6-5; 9 bases are a match to TRBD1. Per germline, CDR1 MNHEY and CDR2 SVGAGI. Trimming removed 5 bases from V and 9 bases from J; junction bases left unmatched: 2. This CDR3 spans 11 amino acids. CDR3 nucleotide sequence: TGTGCCAGCAGTCCGGGACAGGGGCAGTACTTC. This encodes CASSPGQGQYF.

This clone has just a few counts. CDR3 loop: CASNQGSDTQYF. CDR3 nucleotide sequence: TGTGCCAGTAATCAGGGGTCCGATACGCAGTATTTT. The rearrangement joins TRBV6-6 to TRBJ2-3; D perhaps matches TRBD1 (6 bases). This CDR3 spans 12 amino acids. V lost 9 bases and J 6 bases, leaving 13 bases between the germline ends. The V gene's germline CDR1 is MNHNY and CDR2 SVGAGI (reference sequence).

V is TRBV10-2 and J is TRBJ2-7, with TRBD2 identical over 8 bases. CDR3 length: 16 amino acids. Per germline, CDR1 WSHSY and CDR2 SAAADI. Germline trimming cut 1 base from V and 0 bases from J; bases unmatched to any gene: 5. This CDR3 reads CASSEWGSGSSYEQYF. In nucleotides, the CDR3 is TGCGCCAGCAGTGAGTGGGGGAGCGGGAGCTCCTACGAGCAGTACTTC.

This chain links TRBV5-4 with TRBJ2-7; TRBD1 or TRBD2 may be the D gene (6 bases each). Per the germline V gene, CDR1 is SGHNT and CDR2 is YYREEE (reference sequence). The CDR3 length is 13 residues. With 4 bases removed from V and 3 bases from J, the gap between germline ends came to 11 bases. CDR3 amino acids: CASSGGGGYEQYF. The CDR3 nucleotides read TGTGCCAGCAGCGGTGGAGGGGGCTACGAGCAGTACTTC.

The CDR3 DNA sequence: TGCGCCAGCAGCTTGGAAGGGACATTCGGGGAGGCTTTCTTT. Translated: CASSLEGTFGEAFF. The V and J genes are TRBV5-1 and TRBJ1-1; D possibly corresponds to TRBD1 (6 bases). V gave up 0 bases and J gave up 11 bases, with 17 bases separating them. Germline V gene lookup returns CDR1 SGHRS and CDR2 YFSETQ. The CDR3 is 14 amino acids.

The chain uses TRBV19 and TRBJ2-1; 7 nucleotides align to TRBD2. The CDR3 totals 15 residues. Losses at the gene ends were 0 bases for V and 6 bases for J; bases not matched to a gene: 5. Germline CDR1 LNHDA, CDR2 SQIVND (reference sequence). CDR3 amino acids: CASSIDRGEGNEQFF. CDR3 in DNA: TGTGCCAGTAGTATAGATCGAGGGGAGGGCAATGAGCAGTTCTTC.

The chain is built from TRBV7-8 and TRBJ2-4; D could derive from TRBD1 or TRBD2 (5 bases each). Germline V lookup: CDR1 SGHVS, CDR2 FQNEAQ. CDR3 length: 15 amino acids. With 3 bases removed from V and 4 bases from J, the gap between germline ends came to 13 bases. CDR3 in amino acids: CASSLTGTGKNIQYF. The CDR3 region has the DNA TGTGCCAGCAGCTTGACCGGGACGGGAAAAAACATTCAGTACTTC.

The V call is TRBV4-1, the J call TRBJ1-2, with D perhaps matching TRBD1 (5 bases). The CDR3 sequence is 17 residues long. Between the trimmed V and J ends, which lost 0 bases and 4 bases, there was a span of 18 bases. The germline V gene encodes CDR1 MGHRA and CDR2 YSYEKL. This CDR3 is CASSQDGARGPLYGYTF. The CDR3 DNA sequence: TGCGCCAGCAGCCAAGACGGTGCGAGGGGACCTCTCTATGGCTACACCTTC.

The V call is TRBV30, the J call TRBJ1-5; D is uncertain. The CDR3 contains 12 residues. CDR1 and CDR2 (germline): GTSNPN, SVGIG (reference sequence). V lost 2 bases to trimming and J lost 4 bases, with 6 bases between them. The CDR3 here is CAWSLGNQPQHF. The CDR3 nucleotides are TGTGCCTGGAGTCTGGGGAATCAGCCCCAGCATTTT.

This sequence joins TRBV7-8 and TRBJ2-5; D is ambiguous. V shed 2 bases and J shed 4 bases, with 17 bases lying between them. In germline, CDR1 is SGHVS, CDR2 FQNEAQ. This CDR3 is 16 amino acids long. For the CDR3, the DNA is TGTGCCAGCAGCTTATCCCCTACATTGGCTAGAGAGACCCAGTACTTC. Translated, it gives CASSLSPTLARETQYF.

The rearrangement links TRBV5-6 to TRBJ1-5; 7 nucleotides agree with TRBD1. This CDR3 is built from 15 residues. V shed 4 bases and J 4 bases; nucleotides not matched to a gene: 8. CDR1 and CDR2 (germline): SGHDT, YYEEEE. This CDR3 is CASSNRDSPNQPQHF. CDR3 nucleotide sequence: TGTGCCAGCAGCAACCGGGACAGCCCGAATCAGCCCCAGCATTTT.

The chain carries TRBV27 and TRBJ1-4, with D uncertain. Trimming stripped 5 bases from V and 0 bases from J, with 13 bases between. Germline lookup yields CDR1 MNHEY and CDR2 SMNVEV (reference sequence). The CDR3 is 16 residues long. CDR3 protein: CASSEALRATNEKLFF. CDR3 nucleotide sequence: TGTGCCAGCAGTGAAGCGCTGCGGGCAACTAATGAAAAACTGTTTTTT. The variable domain in full, completed from reference TRBV27 and TRBJ1-4, reads EAQVTQNPRYLITVTGKKLTVTCSQNMNHEYMSWYRQDPGLGLRQIYYSMNVEVTDKGDVPEGYKVSRKEKRNFPLILESPSPNQTSLYFCASSEALRATNEKLFFGSGTQLSVL.

This CDR3 reads CASSDRDRGNTEAFF. The CDR3 nucleotides are TGTGCCAGCAGCGATCGGGACAGGGGGAACACTGAAGCTTTCTTT. V and J are TRBV7-2 and TRBJ1-1, with 10 bases identical to TRBD1. The CDR3 runs 15 residues. The J segment lost 1 base and the V segment lost 5 bases, leaving 4 bases of the junction unmatched. Germline V CDR1 and CDR2: SGHTA, FQGNSA.

This sequence joins TRBV30 and TRBJ2-5; the D is unclear. Looked up from germline, CDR1 is GTSNPN and CDR2 is SVGIG (reference sequence). Trimming took off 0 bases at V and 5 bases at J, with 13 bases between the two ends. The length of the CDR3 is 14 residues. The CDR3 DNA reads TGTGCCTGGAGTGTACTGGAACTTGGGGAGACCCAGTACTTC. It yields the protein CAWSVLELGETQYF. Variable domain in full (rest from reference TRBV30 and TRBJ2-5): SQTIHQWPATLVQPVGSPLSLECTVEGTSNPNLYWYRQAAGRGLQLLFYSVGIGQISSEVPQNLSASRPQDRQFILSSKKLLLSDSGFYLCAWSVLELGETQYFGPGTRLLVL.

The J gene is TRBJ2-7, the V gene TRBV28, with D perhaps being TRBD1 or TRBD2 (6 bases each). This CDR3 is built from 14 residues. Germline loops: CDR1 MDHEN, CDR2 SYDVKM. The V gene lost 2 bases and the J gene lost 6 bases, with 14 bases spanning the gap. CDR3 bases: TGTGCCAGCAGTTTAGGACGGAGGGGGTCCGAGCAGTACTTC. Protein product: CASSLGRRGSEQYF.

V gene TRBV5-6 combines with J gene TRBJ2-2, with D possibly TRBD2 on 5 matching bases. The germline gives CDR1 SGHDT, CDR2 YYEEEE. Trimming cost V 4 bases and J 7 bases, with 11 bases left between them. CDR3 size: 13 residues. This CDR3 is CASSPGWGGELFF. In DNA form, the CDR3 reads TGTGCCAGCAGCCCGGGGTGGGGCGGGGAGCTGTTTTTT.

The chain joins TRBV4-1 to TRBJ1-2, with D unclear. CDR3 length: 14 residues. Trimming removed 0 bases at V and 10 bases at J, with 15 bases between. Germline CDR1 MGHRA, CDR2 YSYEKL. The CDR3 nucleotides read TGCGCCAGCAGCCAAGATTGGGTCCTGACCTCCTACACCTTC. Encoded protein: CASSQDWVLTSYTF.

The chain couples TRBV18 to TRBJ2-5; 7 bases match TRBD2. This CDR3 has 15 amino acids. V was pared by 3 bases and J by 0 bases, with 4 bases of the junction left unmatched. Germline V CDR1 and CDR2: KGHSH, LQKENI. The CDR3 loop reads CASSPDGRYQETQYF. CDR3 in DNA: TGTGCCAGCTCACCGGACGGGAGGTACCAAGAGACCCAGTACTTC.